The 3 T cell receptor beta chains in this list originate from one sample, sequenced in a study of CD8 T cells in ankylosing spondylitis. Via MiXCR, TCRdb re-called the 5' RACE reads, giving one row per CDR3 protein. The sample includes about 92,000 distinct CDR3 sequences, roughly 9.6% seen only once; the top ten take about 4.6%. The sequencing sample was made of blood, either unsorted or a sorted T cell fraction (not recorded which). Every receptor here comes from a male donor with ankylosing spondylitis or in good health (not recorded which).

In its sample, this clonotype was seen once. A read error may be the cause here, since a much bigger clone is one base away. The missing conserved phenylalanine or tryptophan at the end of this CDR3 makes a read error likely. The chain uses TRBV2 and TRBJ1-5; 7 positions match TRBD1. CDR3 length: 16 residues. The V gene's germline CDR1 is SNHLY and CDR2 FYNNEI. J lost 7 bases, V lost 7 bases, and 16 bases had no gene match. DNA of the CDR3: TGTGCCAGCACCTTGTCCCAGACAGGGTCGGGACAGCCCCAGCATTAT. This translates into CASTLSQTGSGQPQHY.

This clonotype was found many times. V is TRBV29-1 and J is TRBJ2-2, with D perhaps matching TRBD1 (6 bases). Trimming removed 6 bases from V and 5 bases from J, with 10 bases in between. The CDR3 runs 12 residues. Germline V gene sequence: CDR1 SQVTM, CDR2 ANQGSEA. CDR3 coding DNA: TGCAGCGTCGGCCAGGGGACCGGGGAGCTGTTTTTT. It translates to CSVGQGTGELFF.

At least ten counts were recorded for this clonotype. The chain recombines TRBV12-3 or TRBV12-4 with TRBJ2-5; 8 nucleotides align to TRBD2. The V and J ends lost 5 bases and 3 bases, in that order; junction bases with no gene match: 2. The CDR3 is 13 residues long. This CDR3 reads CASSQRGKETQYF. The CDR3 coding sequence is TGTGCCAGCAGTCAGCGGGGGAAAGAGACCCAGTACTTC.